This T cell receptor beta chain was sequenced in a study of tumor-infiltrating lymphocytes in primary liver carcinoma (dated 2017 in TCRdb). Describing the broader study: Between late 2015 and early 2016, roughly five patients in China with histopathologically diagnosed primary liver carcinoma had surgical resection. Of the five patients, three men and two women aged 30 to 69 years, four had hepatocellular carcinoma and one had combined HCC and intrahepatic cholangiocarcinoma. The five patients had tumors of stage T1-T3 N0M0, with maximum diameters ranging from roughly 4 to 11 cm. Each sample produced roughly 3.65 to 8 million productive TCRbeta reads, and read depth showed no significant difference between tissue types. TCRbeta repertoire sequencing, expression microarrays and whole-exome sequencing were combined in the study across five regions of each liver tumor, with adjacent normal tissue and blood also included. TCRbeta repertoire sequencing covered 35 or so specimens from 5 patients: some 25 tumor regions, 5 adjacent noncancerous liver tissues and 5 peripheral blood samples. Reproducibility between technical replicate repertoires was high, with correlation coefficients above 0.95 and mean shared-clone rates about 0.9. General findings and caveats noted by the study authors: Pairs of tumor regions showed greater repertoire overlap (mean roughly 36%) than tumor-adjacent pairs (17%) or tumor-blood pairs (approximately 15%), which is consistent with antigen-driven expansion. Because the samples were bulk and unsorted, CD4+ and CD8+ T cell repertoires could not be compared. Because only the TCR beta chain was sequenced and unpaired alpha chains were not captured, true repertoire diversity is likely underestimated. Only four or five patients were included in the study, and the authors note that the findings should be validated in a larger study. The top 250 clones made up a significantly larger repertoire fraction in tumors than in blood (p = 0.039).

Details on this clonotype: What this receptor recognizes is not known. One junction end disagrees with the germline gene, perhaps due to a read error.

Blood RNA was extracted from unsorted whole blood using TRIzol reagent, and germline DNA was obtained with the DNeasy Blood & Tissue kit. At the time of sampling, the patients were treatment-naive and had chronic HBV infection. Before surgery, four milliliters of peripheral blood were collected into K2EDTA tubes. Measured from the cysteine to the phenylalanine, the CDR3 is 15 residues long. Of all the DNA, just the CDR3 is kept, 45 bases in frame from base 1. A constant-region primer and ProtoScript II reverse transcriptase were used to reverse-transcribe TCRbeta-specific cDNA from approximately 450 ng total RNA. Three nested multiplex PCR rounds, following a slightly modified ARM-PCR procedure, were used to build the TCRbeta libraries. Each of the first two PCR rounds ran for approximately 10 cycles using multiplex TRBV1-TRBV30 forward primers together with a Cbeta reverse primer. Sample barcodes and Illumina adapters were added in a final 25-cycle PCR with Deep VentR polymerase. Before sequencing, amplicons of 200-500 bp were gel-purified using a QIAquick gel extraction kit. TCRbeta amplicons were sequenced on an Illumina HiSeq 2500 with 250-bp paired-end reads. The original pipeline was this. Trimmomatic v0.33 was used to quality-trim the reads, and FLASH v1.2.11 was used to merge paired reads so that full CDR3 sequences could be recovered. MiGEC v1.2.1b assigned V, D and J germline segments to the rearranged TCRbeta sequences. Clonotype statistics, along with Shannon-Wiener diversity indices, were calculated using VDJtools v1.0.0. Except for diversity analysis, only each sample's 250 most abundant clonotypes were used in subsequent analyses to reduce sampling bias. TCRdb took the public reads, trimmed them with fastp at Q25, ran MiXCR for clone calling and kept in-frame beta chains. Every CDR3 protein is listed once, alongside the most common genes and DNA of its rows. The V and J calls and clone size are TCRdb's, not the authors'. The sample table holds about 200,000 distinct CDR3 sequences, of which approximately 65% were seen once. About 7.1% of the sample is held by the ten biggest clonotypes.

This TCR came from a woman aged 60 to 75 with primary liver carcinoma and hepatitis B virus infection. The V and J genes are TRBV12-3 or TRBV12-4 and TRBJ2-6, with TRBD1 tentatively as D gene (5 bases match). Specimen: peripheral blood. The CDR3 loop reads CASSLRRAGANALTF. The nucleotides are TGTGCCAGCAGTTTACGGAGAGCTGGGGCCAACGCCCTGACTTTC.